The T cell receptor beta chain described here comes from a study of OX40 agonist ivuxolimab in advanced cancers. Study background: Of the patients, three showed partial responses, one with hepatocellular carcinoma and two with cutaneous melanoma. General study results and limits: In general, CD8+ T cells held more expanded clones than CD4+ did, on average.

Method: immunoSEQ multiplex PCR; TCRdb's copy keeps in-frame clones and lacks some. The sample holds approximately 76,000 clones, around 90% seen once. Concerning this clone: Its antigen is not identified. Its ends do not fully match the called genes, so a read error is possible.

This CDR3 has 12 amino acids. CDR1 is PRHDT and CDR2 is FYEKMQ in the germline V gene (reference sequence). This receptor was identified in an adult with an advanced solid tumor such as melanoma, head and neck, liver or kidney cancer. The rearrangement links TRBV13 to TRBJ2-7; 12 nucleotides match TRBD2. This specimen was CD4+ or CD8+ T cells sorted from blood, taken in a trial of the OX40 agonist ivuxolimab. In DNA, the CDR3 is TGTGCCAGCAGCTCTAGCGGGGGGGATTACTTCTTC. Translation: CASSSSGGDYFF.